Sequencing of this T cell receptor beta chain was carried out in a study of shared clonotypes between healthy human individuals. Broader study findings: Clonotypes shared by all four donors outscored non-shared clonotypes in generation probability.

About this clone: Its cognate antigen is unknown.

V lost 6 bases and J lost 2, with 14 bases in between. CDR1 and CDR2 (germline): LNHDA, SQIVND (reference sequence). The CDR3 consists of 15 residues. Produced via immunoSEQ multiplex PCR; TCRdb's table is partial and in-frame only. The sample includes about 110,000 clones, 67% seen only once; the top ten take roughly 22%. This receptor was identified in a woman under 40 in good health. Specimen: memory CD8+ T cells sorted from blood. Subset defined: CD45RO+ cells pooled with CCR7-negative TemRA cells. The V gene is TRBV19, the J gene TRBJ1-5, with D perhaps matching TRBD1 (6 bases). This chain's CDR3 is CASRDLRQGNQPQHF. Written as DNA, the CDR3 is TGTGCCAGTAGAGACTTAAGACAGGGCAATCAGCCCCAGCATTTT.